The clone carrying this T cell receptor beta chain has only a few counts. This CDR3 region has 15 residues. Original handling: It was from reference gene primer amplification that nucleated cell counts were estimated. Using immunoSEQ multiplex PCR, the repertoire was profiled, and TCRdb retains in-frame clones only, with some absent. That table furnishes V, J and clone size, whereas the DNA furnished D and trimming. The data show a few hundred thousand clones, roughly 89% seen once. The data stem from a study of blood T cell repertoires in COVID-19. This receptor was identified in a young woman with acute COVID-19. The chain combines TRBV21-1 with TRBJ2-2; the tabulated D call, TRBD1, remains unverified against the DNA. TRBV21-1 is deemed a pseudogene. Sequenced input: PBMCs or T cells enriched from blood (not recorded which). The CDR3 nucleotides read TGTGCCAGCAGCAAAGGGACAGGGGGCGCCGGGGAGCTGTTTTTT. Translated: CASSKGTGGAGELFF.